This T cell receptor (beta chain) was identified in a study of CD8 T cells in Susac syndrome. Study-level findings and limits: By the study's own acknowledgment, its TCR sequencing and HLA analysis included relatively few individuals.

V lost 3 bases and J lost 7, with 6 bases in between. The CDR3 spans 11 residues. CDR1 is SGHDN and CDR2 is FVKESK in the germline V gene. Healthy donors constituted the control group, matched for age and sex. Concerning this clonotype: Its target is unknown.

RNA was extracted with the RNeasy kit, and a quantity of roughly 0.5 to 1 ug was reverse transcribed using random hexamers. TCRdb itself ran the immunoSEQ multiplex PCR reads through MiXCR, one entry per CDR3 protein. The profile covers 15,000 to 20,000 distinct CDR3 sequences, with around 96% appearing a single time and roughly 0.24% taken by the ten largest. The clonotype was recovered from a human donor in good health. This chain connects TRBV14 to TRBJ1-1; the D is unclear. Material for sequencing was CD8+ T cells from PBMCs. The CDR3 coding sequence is TGTGCCAGCAGCCAGTCATATGAAGCTTTCTTT. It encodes CASSQSYEAFF.